This T cell receptor (beta chain) was sequenced during a study of radiation and T cells in renal cell carcinoma. In the case of this clone: What it binds is not known.

Time point defined: blood 4 weeks post-SBRT, at nephrectomy. Treatment defined: 15 Gy SBRT to primary tumor, nephrectomy 4 weeks later. Nephrectomy followed 15 Gy stereotactic body radiation by 4 weeks. Study-wide findings and caveats: Top tumor clonotypes rose in blood 2 weeks post-radiation, then contracted. Baseline intratumoral clonotype presence is unknown without pretreatment biopsies.

The CDR3 spans 15 residues. V was cut by 0 bases and J by 0 bases, with 8 bases left in between. Germline values: CDR1 SGHTA, CDR2 FQGNSA. The table came from immunoSEQ multiplex PCR; TCRdb's copy has only in-frame clones and leaves some out. Among fewer than 200,000 clones listed, about 87% were seen once. The clonotype comes from a woman between 45 and 60 years old with renal cell carcinoma. Material: blood, obtained from a patient whose treatment included radiotherapy and nephrectomy. This chain connects TRBV7-2 to TRBJ1-2; a weak D match, TRBD1 (6 bases). The CDR3 loop reads CASSLAGTTNYGYTF. The CDR3 DNA follows: TGTGCCAGCAGCTTAGCGGGGACAACTAACTATGGCTACACCTTC.